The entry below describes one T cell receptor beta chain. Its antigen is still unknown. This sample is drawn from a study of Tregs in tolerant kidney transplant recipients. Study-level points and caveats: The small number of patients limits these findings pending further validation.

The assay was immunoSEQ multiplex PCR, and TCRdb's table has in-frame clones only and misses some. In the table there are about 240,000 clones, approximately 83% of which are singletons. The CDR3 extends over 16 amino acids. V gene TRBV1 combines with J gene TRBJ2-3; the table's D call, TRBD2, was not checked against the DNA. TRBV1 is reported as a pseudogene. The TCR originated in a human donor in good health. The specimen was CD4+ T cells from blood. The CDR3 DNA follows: TGCACCAGCACCCCTCGGACTAGCGGAAGCACAGATACGCAGTATTTT. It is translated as CTSTPRTSGSTDTQYF.